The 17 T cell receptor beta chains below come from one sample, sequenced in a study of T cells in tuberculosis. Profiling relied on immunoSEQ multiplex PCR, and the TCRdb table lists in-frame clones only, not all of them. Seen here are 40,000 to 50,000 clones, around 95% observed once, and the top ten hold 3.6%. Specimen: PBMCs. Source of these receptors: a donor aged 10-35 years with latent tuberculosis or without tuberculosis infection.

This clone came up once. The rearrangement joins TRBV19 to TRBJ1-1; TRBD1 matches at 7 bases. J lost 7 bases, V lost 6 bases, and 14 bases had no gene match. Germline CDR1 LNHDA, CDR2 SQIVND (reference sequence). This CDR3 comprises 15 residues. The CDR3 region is CASSRDRVHHGEAFF. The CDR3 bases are TGTGCCAGTAGCAGAGACAGGGTCCATCACGGTGAAGCTTTCTTT.

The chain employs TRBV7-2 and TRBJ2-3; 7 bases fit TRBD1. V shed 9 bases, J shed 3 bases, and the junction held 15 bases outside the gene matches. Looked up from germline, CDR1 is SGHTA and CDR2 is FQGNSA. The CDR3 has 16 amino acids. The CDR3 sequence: CARRGRGGAGTDTQYF. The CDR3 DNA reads TGTGCCAGGAGGGGCCGAGGGGGCGCAGGAACAGATACGCAGTATTTT.

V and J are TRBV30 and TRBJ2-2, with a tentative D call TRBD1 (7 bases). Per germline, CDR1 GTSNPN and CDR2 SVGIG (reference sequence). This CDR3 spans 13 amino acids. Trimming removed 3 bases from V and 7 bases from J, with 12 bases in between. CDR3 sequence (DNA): TGTGCCTGGAGCCAGGGGGGTAACGGGGAGCTGTTTTTT. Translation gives CAWSQGGNGELFF.

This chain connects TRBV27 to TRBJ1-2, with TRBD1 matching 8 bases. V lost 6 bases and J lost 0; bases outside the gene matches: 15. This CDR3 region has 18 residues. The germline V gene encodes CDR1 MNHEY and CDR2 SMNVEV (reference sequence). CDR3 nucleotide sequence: TGTGCCAGCAGCCAACTTTCCGGGACAGGCGCCCCTAACTATGGCTACACCTTC. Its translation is CASSQLSGTGAPNYGYTF.

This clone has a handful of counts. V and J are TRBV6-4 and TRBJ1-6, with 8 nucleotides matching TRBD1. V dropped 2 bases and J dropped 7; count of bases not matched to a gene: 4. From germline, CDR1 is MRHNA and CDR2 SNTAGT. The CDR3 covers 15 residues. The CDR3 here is CASSDGQGGNSPLHF. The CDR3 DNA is TGTGCCAGCAGTGACGGACAGGGAGGCAATTCACCCCTCCACTTT.

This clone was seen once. CDR3 in amino acids: CAWRKTGRTEAFF. The CDR3 bases are TGTGCCTGGAGGAAGACAGGGCGCACTGAAGCTTTCTTT. The chain links TRBV30 to TRBJ1-1; TRBD1 matches at 7 bases. The V segment lost 3 bases and the J segment 4 bases; nucleotides outside the gene matches: 5. The CDR3 is 13 residues long. Germline CDR1 is GTSNPN and CDR2 is SVGIG (reference sequence).

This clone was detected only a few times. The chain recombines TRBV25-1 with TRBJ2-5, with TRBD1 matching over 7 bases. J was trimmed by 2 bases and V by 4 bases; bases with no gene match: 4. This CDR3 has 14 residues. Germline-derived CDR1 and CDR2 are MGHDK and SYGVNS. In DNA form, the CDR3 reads TGTGCCAGCAGTGGACGGGGACAGCAAGAGACCCAGTACTTC. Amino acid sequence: CASSGRGQQETQYF.

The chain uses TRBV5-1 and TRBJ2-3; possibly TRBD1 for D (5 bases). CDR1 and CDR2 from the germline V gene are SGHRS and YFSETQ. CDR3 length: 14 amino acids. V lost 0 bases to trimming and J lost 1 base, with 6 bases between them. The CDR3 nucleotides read TGCGCCAGCAGCTTGGGGGGCGGCACAGATACGCAGTATTTT. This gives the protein CASSLGGGTDTQYF.

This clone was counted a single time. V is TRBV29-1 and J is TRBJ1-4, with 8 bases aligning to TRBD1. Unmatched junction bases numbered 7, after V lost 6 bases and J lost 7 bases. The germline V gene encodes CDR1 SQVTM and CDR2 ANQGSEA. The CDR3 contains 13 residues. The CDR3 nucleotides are TGCAGCGTAGGCACAGGGGGGGGTGAAAAACTGTTTTTT. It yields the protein CSVGTGGGEKLFF.

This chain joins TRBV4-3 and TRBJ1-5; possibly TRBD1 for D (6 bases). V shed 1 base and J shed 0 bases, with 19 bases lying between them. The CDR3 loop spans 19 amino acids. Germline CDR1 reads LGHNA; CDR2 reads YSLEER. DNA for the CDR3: TGCGCCAGCAGCCAAGCGTCCGGGACACATGCTTATAGCAATCAGCCCCAGCATTTT. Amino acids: CASSQASGTHAYSNQPQHF.

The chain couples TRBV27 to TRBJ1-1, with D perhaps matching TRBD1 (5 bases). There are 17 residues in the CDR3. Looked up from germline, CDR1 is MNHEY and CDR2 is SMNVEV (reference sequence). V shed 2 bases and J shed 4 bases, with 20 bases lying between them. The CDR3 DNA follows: TGTGCCAGCAGTTTAATGGGGGTGAGGGGCGGGGTCACTGAAGCTTTCTTT. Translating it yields CASSLMGVRGGVTEAFF.

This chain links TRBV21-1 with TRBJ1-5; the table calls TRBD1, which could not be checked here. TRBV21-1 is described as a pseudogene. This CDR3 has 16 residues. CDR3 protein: CASSKYVYRSDQPQHF. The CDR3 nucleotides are TGTGCCAGCAGCAAATACGTCTACAGGAGCGATCAGCCCCAGCATTTT.

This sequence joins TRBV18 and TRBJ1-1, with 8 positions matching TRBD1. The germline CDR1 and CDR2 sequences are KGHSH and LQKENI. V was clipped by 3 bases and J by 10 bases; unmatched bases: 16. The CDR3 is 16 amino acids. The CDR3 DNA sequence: TGTGCCAGCTCACCGATTATCGGACAGGGCCTGGCGGCAGCTTTCTTT. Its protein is CASSPIIGQGLAAAFF.

The CDR3 DNA reads as TGTGCCAGCAGCGTAGTTGGGGGACAGAATCTGATGAACACTGAAGCTTTCTTT. It encodes CASSVVGGQNLMNTEAFF. The chain carries TRBV9 and TRBJ1-1; 7 bases are shared with TRBD1. Trimming at V came to 0 bases and at J to 0 bases, leaving 11 bases not matched to a gene. From germline, CDR1 is SGDLS and CDR2 YYNGEE. CDR3 length equals 18 residues.

CDR3 bases: TGTGCCAGCTCACCACAGGGGGTAGGCGGCTACACCTTC. Amino acids: CASSPQGVGGYTF. The rearrangement links TRBV18 to TRBJ1-2; maybe TRBD1 (6 bases). Trimming took 1 base from V and 8 from J, leaving 11 bases between them. The CDR3 is made up of 13 amino acids. Germline CDR1 and CDR2: KGHSH and LQKENI.

The chain's CDR3 is CASSLAGAPEYF. As DNA, the CDR3 is TGTGCCAGCAGTCTCGCGGGGGCACCCGAGTATTTT. The chain carries TRBV2 and TRBJ2-3; weak D call: TRBD2 (7 bases). V was cut by 5 bases and J by 13 bases, with 16 bases left in between. CDR1 and CDR2 from the germline V gene are SNHLY and FYNNEI. The CDR3 contains 12 residues.

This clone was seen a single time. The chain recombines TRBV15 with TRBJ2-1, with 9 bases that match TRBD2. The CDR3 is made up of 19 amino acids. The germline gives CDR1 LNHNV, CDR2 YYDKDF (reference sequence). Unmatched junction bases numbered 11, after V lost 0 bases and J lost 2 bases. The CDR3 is CATSRESVLGGGAYNEQFF. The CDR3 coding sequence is TGTGCCACCAGCAGAGAATCCGTCCTTGGCGGGGGGGCCTACAATGAGCAGTTCTTC.